The T cell receptor beta chain described here comes from a study of cytomegalovirus exposure and HLA in healthy donors. In this sample, this clone turned up once. In the PCR, 60 Vbeta and 13 Jbeta primers were used. Sequenced by immunoSEQ multiplex PCR; TCRdb stores in-frame clones only, minus some. The sample lists some 240,000 clones; about nine tenths were seen once. Sequenced sample: PBMCs. The sequence was obtained from a girl aged 2-15 years in good health and CMV-seronegative.

In nucleotides, the CDR3 is TGTGCCAGAGGGGGGGAGAGCTACAATGAGCAGTTCTTC. Its protein is CARGGESYNEQFF. This sequence joins TRBV2 and TRBJ2-1, with D perhaps TRBD2 (7 bases). Per the germline V gene, CDR1 is SNHLY and CDR2 is FYNNEI. V lost 9 bases and J 3 bases, leaving 12 bases between the germline ends. The CDR3 consists of 13 residues.